This T cell receptor (beta chain) was recorded in a study of CXCR3-negative and CXCR3-positive naive CD8 T cells. Whole-study findings and limits: For the naive subsets, surface CD5 was similar, and TCR strength was inferred from TRB CDR3 properties. Comparison of naive cells showed more hydrophobic TRB CDR3s in CXCR3-positive than in CXCR3-negative naive cells. Memory cells showed distinct TRBV-TRBJ patterns, while the two naive subsets matched.

Those CD8+ T cells considered naive were CD45RO-CCR7+CD27+CD95-. Points on this clonotype: The antigen is undetermined.

All TRB cDNA libraries came from 5' RACE performed with UMI labels. One entry per CDR3 protein, without DNA, is what TCRdb gives after re-calling the 5' RACE reads. This repertoire includes about 120,000 distinct CDR3 sequences. Sequenced material: naive CXCR3+ CD8+ T cells from blood. Regarding subset: CD45RO-CCR7+CD27+CD95- naive CD8+ T cells expressing CXCR3 (TNR3+). The TCR sequence derives from a human donor in good health. Some clones in this sample may be carry-over from other donors' samples.

The CDR3 reads CATHSRDDNEQFF. V gene TRBV19 combines with J gene TRBJ2-1; with no DNA, the TCRdb D assignment of TRBD1 cannot be verified. The CDR3 spans 13 residues. Per germline, CDR1 LNHDA and CDR2 SQIVND (reference sequence).